This TCR beta chain was documented in a study of human T cells and chemical hapten exposure. Study background: Donors were sensitized with 2% DPC on the upper inner arm.

Library preparation tagged each individual cDNA molecule with a unique molecular identifier. Via MiXCR, TCRdb re-called the RACE reads, giving one row per CDR3 protein. Of about 40,000 distinct CDR3 sequences in the sample, about 11% were seen once. Germline values: CDR1 SGHAT, CDR2 FQNNGV. This CDR3 has 14 amino acids. Trimming cost V 3 bases and J 1 base, with 9 bases left between them. The sample holds many counts of this clonotype. Its antigen is still unknown. Study findings and constraints: Once DPC sensitization occurred, TCRs above 1 in 1000 frequency showed no change.

As to time point: pre-sensitization, week 0. The sample's treatment: therapeutic diphenylcyclopropenone sensitization with weekly scalp DPC. The sequence was collected from a man aged 25-45 years with alopecia areata. Some clones in this sample may be carry-over from other donors' samples. The genes are TRBV11-2 and TRBJ1-1, with D possibly being TRBD1 (5 bases). The sample consisted of whole blood, taken in connection with sensitization to the hapten diphenylcyclopropenone (DPC). CDR3 residues: CASSFRAGNTEAFF. The CDR3 DNA is TGTGCCAGCAGCTTCAGGGCAGGGAACACTGAAGCTTTCTTT.